This T cell receptor (beta chain) was documented in a study of cytomegalovirus exposure and HLA in healthy donors. Study-wide findings and caveats: The listing of fewer than 200 TCR beta chains classed them as cytomegalovirus-associated. Available immune exposure information was restricted to CMV serostatus only.

PCR involved 60 Vbeta and 13 Jbeta primers. The data were produced by immunoSEQ multiplex PCR, yet TCRdb's version contains in-frame clones alone and is incomplete. The sample includes approximately 170,000 clones, 74% of them seen just once. Details on this clone: The antigen is not known.

The V and J ends lost 8 bases and 0 bases, in that order; junction bases with no gene match: 10. Germline V gene data show CDR1 as SGHAT and CDR2 as FQDESV (reference sequence). This CDR3 has 16 residues. The TCR comes from a woman younger than 45 in good health and CMV-seropositive. Sequencing used PBMCs. This chain links TRBV11-1 with TRBJ2-3, with 8 positions matching TRBD2. The CDR3 spells CASGRLAQTSTDTQYF. CDR3 DNA sequence: TGTGCCAGCGGTCGACTAGCGCAAACTAGCACAGATACGCAGTATTTT.